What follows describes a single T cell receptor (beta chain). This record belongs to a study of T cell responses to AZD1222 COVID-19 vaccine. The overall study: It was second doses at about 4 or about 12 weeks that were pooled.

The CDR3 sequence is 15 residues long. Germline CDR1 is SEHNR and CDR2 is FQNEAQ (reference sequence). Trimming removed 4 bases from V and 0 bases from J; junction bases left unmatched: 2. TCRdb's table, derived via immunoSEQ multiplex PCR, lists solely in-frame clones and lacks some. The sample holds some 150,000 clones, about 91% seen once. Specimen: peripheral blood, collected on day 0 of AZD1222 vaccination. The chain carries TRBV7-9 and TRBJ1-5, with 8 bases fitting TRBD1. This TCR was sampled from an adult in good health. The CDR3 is CASSSQGVSNQPQHF. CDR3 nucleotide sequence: TGTGCCAGCAGCTCACAGGGGGTTAGCAATCAGCCCCAGCATTTT.